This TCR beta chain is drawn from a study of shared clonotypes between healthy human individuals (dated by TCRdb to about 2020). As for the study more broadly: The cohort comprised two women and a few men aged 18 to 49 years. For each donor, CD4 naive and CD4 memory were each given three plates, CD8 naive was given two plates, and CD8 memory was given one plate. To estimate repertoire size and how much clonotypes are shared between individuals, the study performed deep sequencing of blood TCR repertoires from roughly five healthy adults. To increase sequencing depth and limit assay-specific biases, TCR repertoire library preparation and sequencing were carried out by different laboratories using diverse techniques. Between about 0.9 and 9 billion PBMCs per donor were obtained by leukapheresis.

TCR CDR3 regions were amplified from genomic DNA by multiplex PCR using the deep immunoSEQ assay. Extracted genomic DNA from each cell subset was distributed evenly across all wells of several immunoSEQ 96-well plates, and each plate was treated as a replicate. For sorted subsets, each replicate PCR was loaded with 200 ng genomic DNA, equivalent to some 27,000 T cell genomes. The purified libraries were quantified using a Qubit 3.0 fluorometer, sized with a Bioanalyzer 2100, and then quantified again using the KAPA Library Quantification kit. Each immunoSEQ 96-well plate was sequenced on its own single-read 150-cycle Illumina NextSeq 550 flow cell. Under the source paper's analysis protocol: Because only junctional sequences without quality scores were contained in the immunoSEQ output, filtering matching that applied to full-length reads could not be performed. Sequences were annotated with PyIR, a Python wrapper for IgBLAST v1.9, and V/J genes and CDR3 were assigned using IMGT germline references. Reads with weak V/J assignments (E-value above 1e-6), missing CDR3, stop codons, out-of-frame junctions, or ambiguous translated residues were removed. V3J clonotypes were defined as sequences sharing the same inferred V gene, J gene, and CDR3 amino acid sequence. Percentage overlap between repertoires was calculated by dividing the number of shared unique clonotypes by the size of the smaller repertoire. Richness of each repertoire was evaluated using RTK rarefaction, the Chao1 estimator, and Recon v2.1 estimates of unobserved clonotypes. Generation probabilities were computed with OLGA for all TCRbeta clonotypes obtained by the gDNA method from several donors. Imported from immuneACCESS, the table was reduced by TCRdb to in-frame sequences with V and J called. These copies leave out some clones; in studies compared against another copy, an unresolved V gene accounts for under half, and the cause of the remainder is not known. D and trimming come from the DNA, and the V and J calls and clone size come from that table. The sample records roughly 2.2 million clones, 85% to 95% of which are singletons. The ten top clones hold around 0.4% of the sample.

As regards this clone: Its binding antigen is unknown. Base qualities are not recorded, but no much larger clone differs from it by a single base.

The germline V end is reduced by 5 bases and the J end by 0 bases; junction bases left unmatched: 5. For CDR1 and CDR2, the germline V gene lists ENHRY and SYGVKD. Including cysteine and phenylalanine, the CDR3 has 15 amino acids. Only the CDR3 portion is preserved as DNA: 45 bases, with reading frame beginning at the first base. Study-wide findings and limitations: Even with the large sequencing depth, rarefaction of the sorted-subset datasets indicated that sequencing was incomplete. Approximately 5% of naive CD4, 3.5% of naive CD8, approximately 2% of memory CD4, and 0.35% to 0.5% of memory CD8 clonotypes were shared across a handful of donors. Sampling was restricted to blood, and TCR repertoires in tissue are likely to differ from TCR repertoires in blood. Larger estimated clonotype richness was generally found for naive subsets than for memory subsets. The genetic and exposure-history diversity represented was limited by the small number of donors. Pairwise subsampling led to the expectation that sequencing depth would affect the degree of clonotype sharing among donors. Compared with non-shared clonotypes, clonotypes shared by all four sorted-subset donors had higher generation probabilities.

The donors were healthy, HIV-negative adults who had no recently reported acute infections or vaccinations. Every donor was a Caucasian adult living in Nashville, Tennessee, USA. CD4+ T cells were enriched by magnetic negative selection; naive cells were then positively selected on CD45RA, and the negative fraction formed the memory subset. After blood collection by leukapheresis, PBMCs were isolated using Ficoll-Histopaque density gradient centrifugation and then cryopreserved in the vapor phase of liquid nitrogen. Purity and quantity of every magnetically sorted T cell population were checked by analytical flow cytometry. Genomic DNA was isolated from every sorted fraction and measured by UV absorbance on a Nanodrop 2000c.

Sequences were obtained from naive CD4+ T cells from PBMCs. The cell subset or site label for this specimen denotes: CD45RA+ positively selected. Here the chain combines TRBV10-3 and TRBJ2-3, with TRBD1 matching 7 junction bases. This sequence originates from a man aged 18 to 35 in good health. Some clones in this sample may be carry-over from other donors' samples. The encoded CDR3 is CAISTGDSSTDTQYF. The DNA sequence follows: TGTGCCATCAGTACAGGGGACAGTAGCACAGATACGCAGTATTTT.